The entry below gives a single T cell receptor beta chain sequence along with its context. The target antigen is unknown. This record comes from a study of cytomegalovirus exposure and HLA in healthy donors. General study points: The study found most TCR sequences rare, yet found some public TCRs in many donors. CMV antigen specificity was confirmed in vitro for a few CMV-associated chains. Cytomegalovirus-associated TCR beta chains were listed, numbering approximately 150. The tendency of first-cohort TCR clusters to co-occur in the 110 or so validation repertoires emerged from a later analysis.

This CDR3 contains 14 residues. The V and J ends lost 4 bases and 2 bases respectively, with 11 bases between them. The V gene's germline CDR1 is SGHTA and CDR2 FQGNSA. Data came from immunoSEQ multiplex PCR; TCRdb stores just in-frame clones and leaves some out. The sample lists around 70,000 clones; 90% to 95% were seen once. The sequence was obtained from a woman under 30 in good health and CMV-seropositive. J is TRBJ1-1 and V is TRBV7-2; D not resolved. The sequenced material came from PBMCs. The CDR3 spells CASSWGGTNTEAFF. CDR3 sequence (DNA): TGTGCCAGCAGCTGGGGAGGCACTAACACTGAAGCTTTCTTT.